The clone carrying this T cell receptor beta chain has a handful of counts. Its antigen remains unknown. The sample comes from a study of T cell repertoires in cytomegalovirus infection. General observations from the study: Identification of carriers of CMV plus the relevant HLA was performed using cumulative public TCR beta family frequency.

TCRdb reanalysed the reads using MiXCR and keeps one entry per CDR3 protein. The sample consists of fewer than 400,000 distinct CDR3 sequences, 15% to 20% of them appearing once. The CDR3 is made up of 14 amino acids. V lost 3 bases, J lost 0 bases, and 7 bases lay in between. Germline loops: CDR1 SEHNR, CDR2 FQNEAQ (reference sequence). The sample comprised PBMCs. The receptor's source is a human donor in good health (CMV status not recorded). Some clones in this sample may be carry-over from other donors' samples. The rearrangement uses TRBV7-9 and TRBJ2-3; the D is unclear. In nucleotides, the CDR3 is TGTGCCAGCAGCTTCATCGGGAGCACAGATACGCAGTATTTT. This translates into CASSFIGSTDTQYF.